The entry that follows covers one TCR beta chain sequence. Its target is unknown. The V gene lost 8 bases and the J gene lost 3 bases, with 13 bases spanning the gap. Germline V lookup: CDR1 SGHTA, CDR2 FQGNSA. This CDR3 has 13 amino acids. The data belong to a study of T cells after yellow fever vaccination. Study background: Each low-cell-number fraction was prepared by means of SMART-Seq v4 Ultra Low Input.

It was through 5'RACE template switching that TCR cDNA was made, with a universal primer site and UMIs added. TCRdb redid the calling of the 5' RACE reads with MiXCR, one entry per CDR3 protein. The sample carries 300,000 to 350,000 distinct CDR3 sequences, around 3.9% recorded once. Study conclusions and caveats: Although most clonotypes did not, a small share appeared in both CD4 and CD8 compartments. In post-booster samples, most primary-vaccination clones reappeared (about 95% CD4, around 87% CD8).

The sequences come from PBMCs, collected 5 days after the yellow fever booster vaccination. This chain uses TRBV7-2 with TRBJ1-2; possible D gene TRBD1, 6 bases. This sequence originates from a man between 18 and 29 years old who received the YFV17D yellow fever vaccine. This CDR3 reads CASLPRGDYGYTF. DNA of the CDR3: TGTGCCAGCCTTCCCAGGGGAGACTATGGCTACACCTTC.